Below, 3 T cell receptor beta chains from the same sample are listed, as sequenced in a study of cytomegalovirus exposure and HLA in healthy donors. Libraries were prepared by immunoSEQ multiplex PCR; TCRdb keeps only in-frame clonotypes and omits some of them. The table has about 63,000 clones, over 90% seen once. Sequencing was carried out using PBMCs. The source is a young woman in good health and CMV-seropositive.

The genes are TRBV5-1 and TRBJ2-6; D possibly corresponds to TRBD2 (6 bases). CDR1 SGHRS and CDR2 YFSETQ come from the germline V gene. V was pared by 4 bases and J by 3 bases, with 17 bases between. The CDR3 is 17 residues long. The CDR3 bases are TGCGCCAGCAGCCGAACTGGCTTGGGAGGTGGGGCCAACGTCCTGACTTTC. Its protein is CASSRTGLGGGANVLTF.

The genes are TRBV6-1 and TRBJ1-4, with a tentative D call TRBD1 (5 bases). In germline, CDR1 is MNHNS, CDR2 SASEGT. Trimming pared 6 bases from V and 11 bases from J, leaving 16 bases between. The CDR3 has 13 amino acids. The CDR3 nucleotides are TGTGCCAGCAGCCTAGACGCAGGGCGTAAACTGTTTTTT. It encodes CASSLDAGRKLFF.

This chain joins TRBV10-1 and TRBJ1-5; 9 bases fit TRBD1. This CDR3 region has 16 residues. Germline V gene sequence: CDR1 WNHNN, CDR2 SYGVQD (reference sequence). V gave up 6 bases and J gave up 0 bases; unmatched junction bases: 6. The DNA for the CDR3 is TGCGCCAGCAGGGGGACAGGGAGGATTAGCAATCAGCCCCAGCATTTT. Protein sequence: CASRGTGRISNQPQHF.